Following are 24 T cell receptor beta chains from one sample sequenced in a study of early T cells in non-severe SARS-CoV-2 infection. TCRdb redid the calling of the 5' RACE reads with MiXCR, one entry per CDR3 protein. Among tens of thousands of distinct CDR3 sequences, 5.4% were seen once, and the ten largest hold under 5.5%. Sequenced here: whole blood, sampled at baseline. These receptors came from an adult who was a healthcare worker with PCR-confirmed SARS-CoV-2 infection or an uninfected control (not recorded which).

The sample holds many counts of this clonotype. V is TRBV12-3 or TRBV12-4 and J is TRBJ2-2; 10 bases are shared with TRBD1. The CDR3 is 17 residues long. The trim removed 0 bases at V and 2 bases at J, leaving 3 bases unmatched. CDR3 region: CASSLAQTGGNTGELFF. CDR3 in DNA: TGTGCCAGCAGTTTAGCCCAGACAGGGGGCAACACCGGGGAGCTGTTTTTT.

The rearrangement joins TRBV4-1 to TRBJ2-7, with 12 bases identical to TRBD2. V shed 2 bases and J 6 bases; nucleotides not matched to a gene: 8. The CDR3 spans 16 residues. The germline V gene encodes CDR1 MGHRA and CDR2 YSYEKL. The CDR3 region is CASSQPWTSGNPEQYF. In DNA, the CDR3 is TGCGCCAGCAGCCAACCGTGGACTAGCGGGAACCCCGAGCAGTACTTC.

This clonotype came up a few times. The chain links TRBV4-1 to TRBJ2-2; 8 nucleotides match TRBD1. The CDR3 runs 17 residues. The ends lost 4 bases at V and 5 bases at J; junction bases unmatched: 12. The germline gives CDR1 MGHRA, CDR2 YSYEKL. CDR3: CASSLGDRSVGTGELFF. As DNA, the CDR3 is TGCGCCAGCAGCCTGGGGGACAGGTCGGTTGGTACCGGGGAGCTGTTTTTT.

This clonotype showed up many times. The chain carries TRBV6-5 and TRBJ1-6, with D possibly matching TRBD1 (5 bases). CDR1 is MNHEY, CDR2 SVGAGI, per germline. V lost 1 base, J lost 6 bases, and 10 bases lay in between. The CDR3 is 15 residues long. CDR3 in DNA: TGTGCCAGCAGTTACTTCCAGGGTACTAATTCACCCCTCCACTTT. Amino acid sequence: CASSYFQGTNSPLHF.

In this sample, this clonotype turned up many times. The gene calls are TRBV11-2 and TRBJ2-5; possibly TRBD2 for D (6 bases). Trimming removed 4 bases from V and 7 bases from J, with 16 bases in between. The CDR3 totals 14 residues. The germline gives CDR1 SGHAT, CDR2 FQNNGV. The CDR3 spells CASSSNRGTGTQYF. The CDR3 DNA reads as TGTGCCAGCAGCTCTAATCGGGGGACGGGGACCCAGTACTTC. Filled out from reference TRBV11-2 and TRBJ2-5, the complete variable domain reads EAGVAQSPRYKIIEKRQSVAFWCNPISGHATLYWYQQILGQGPKLLIQFQNNGVVDDSQLPKDRFSAERLKGVDSTLKIQPAKLEDSAVYLCASSSNRGTGTQYFGPGTRLLVL.

Ten or more counts support this clonotype. The rearrangement uses TRBV5-1 and TRBJ2-6, with D tentatively TRBD2 (6 bases). Deletions cut 4 bases from V and 0 bases from J, with 17 bases between. The CDR3 has 18 residues. Germline CDR1 is SGHRS and CDR2 is YFSETQ. This CDR3 reads CASSSGGTTFSGANVLTF. The CDR3 region has the DNA TGCGCCAGCAGCAGCGGCGGGACGACATTCTCTGGGGCCAACGTCCTGACTTTC.

The chain employs TRBV28 and TRBJ1-1, with D possibly TRBD1 on 6 matching bases. V was pared by 6 bases and J by 6 bases, with 14 bases between. CDR3 length: 13 residues. Germline assignment: CDR1 MDHEN and CDR2 SYDVKM. The CDR3 sequence: CASRVGGNPEAFF. The CDR3 bases are TGTGCCAGCAGAGTAGGGGGAAATCCTGAAGCTTTCTTT.

The sample holds many counts of this clonotype. V and J are TRBV6-6 and TRBJ1-5, with 9 nucleotides matching TRBD1. The germline V gene encodes CDR1 MNHNY and CDR2 SVGAGI (reference sequence). V lost 5 bases to trimming and J lost 6 bases; unmatched junction nucleotides: 17. The CDR3 length is 18 residues. CDR3 coding DNA: TGTGCCAGCAGTGAACCCCCGTCCTACAGGGGGCTGGGTCAGCCCCAGCATTTT. It translates to CASSEPPSYRGLGQPQHF.

This clonotype was recorded a few times. The V gene is TRBV5-6, the J gene TRBJ2-3; 8 bases are a match to TRBD2. The CDR3 sequence is 17 residues long. Germline V gene data show CDR1 as SGHDT and CDR2 as YYEEEE. V dropped 3 bases and J dropped 1; count of bases not matched to a gene: 10. CDR3: CASSYLSGNRRTDTQYF. The CDR3 bases are TGTGCCAGCAGCTATCTTAGCGGGAACCGACGCACAGATACGCAGTATTTT.

This clonotype was recorded only once. It may be a read error: a sequence one base away is much more abundant. The genes are TRBV2 and TRBJ2-2; 8 positions agree with TRBD2. Germline assignment: CDR1 SNHLY and CDR2 FYNNEI. With 8 bases clipped from V and 5 bases from J, the junction kept 10 bases outside the gene matches. The CDR3 spans 15 residues. CDR3 coding DNA: TGTGCCAGCGGTCAGGCTCCTAGCGGGACCGGGGAGCTGTTTTTT. This sequence encodes CASGQAPSGTGELFF. Full variable domain (rest looked up from reference TRBV2 and TRBJ2-2): EPEVTQTPSHQVTQMGQEVILRCVPISNHLYFYWYRQILGQKVEFLVSFYNNEISEKSEIFDDQFSVERPDGSNFTLKIRSTKLEDSAMYFCASGQAPSGTGELFFGEGSRLTVL.

This clonotype was picked up many times. The chain couples TRBV7-3 to TRBJ2-2, with 10 positions matching TRBD2. The CDR3 has 17 residues. The V gene's germline CDR1 is SGHTA and CDR2 FQGTGA. The junction had 8 bases not matched to a gene; V was cut back by 5 bases and J by 2 bases. CDR3 DNA: TGTGCCAGCAGCACCGTGGGGACTAGCGCTAACACCGGGGAGCTGTTTTTT. This gives the protein CASSTVGTSANTGELFF.

The chain couples TRBV29-1 to TRBJ2-1; 8 nucleotides line up with TRBD2. CDR1 is SQVTM, CDR2 ANQGSEA, per germline. CDR3 length: 13 residues. With 4 bases clipped from V and 8 bases from J, the junction kept 7 bases outside the gene matches. CDR3 coding DNA: TGCAGCGTTGGAGCGGGAGTAAGCGATGAGCAGTTCTTC. Amino acids: CSVGAGVSDEQFF.

This clonotype counts as large. The chain carries TRBV20-1 and TRBJ1-1; maybe TRBD1 (5 bases). From germline, CDR1 is DFQATT and CDR2 SNEGSKA (reference sequence). The CDR3 loop spans 13 amino acids. Trimming pared 4 bases from V and 4 bases from J, leaving 13 bases between. In DNA form, the CDR3 reads TGCAGTGCTAAGGCAGGGATGATCACTGAAGCTTTCTTT. Translation: CSAKAGMITEAFF.

The sample holds a few counts of this clonotype. The genes are TRBV12-3 or TRBV12-4 and TRBJ2-1, with 14 bases lining up with TRBD2. This CDR3 is 16 amino acids long. After removal of 4 bases from V and 8 bases from J, the junction contained 7 bases not matched to a gene. Written as DNA, the CDR3 is TGTGCCAGCAGTTCCCGGACTAGCGGGAGGACATATGAGCAGTTCTTC. This codes for CASSSRTSGRTYEQFF.

The chain links TRBV12-3 or TRBV12-4 to TRBJ1-1; 8 positions match TRBD1. The CDR3 covers 20 residues. V lost 3 bases to trimming and J lost 3 bases; unmatched junction nucleotides: 21. The CDR3 DNA follows: TGTGCCAGCAGTTTCAGGGGCAGATTTACAGGGGGAGGAAGGGACACTGAAGCTTTCTTT. This gives the protein CASSFRGRFTGGGRDTEAFF.

The table lists this clonotype with many counts. This chain uses TRBV20-1 with TRBJ2-2; TRBD2 agrees at 13 bases. The CDR3 length is 20 residues. The germline gives CDR1 DFQATT, CDR2 SNEGSKA (reference sequence). Germline trimming cut 0 bases from V and 3 bases from J; bases unmatched to any gene: 13. CDR3 coding DNA: TGCAGTGCTAGAGATCCTACTAGCGGGAGGGCCGTTAGAGACACCGGGGAGCTGTTTTTT. The encoded protein is CSARDPTSGRAVRDTGELFF.

This clonotype was picked up a small number of times. This chain connects TRBV6-2 or TRBV6-3 to TRBJ2-1; 8 bases map to TRBD2. Germline values: CDR1 MNHEY, CDR2 SVGEGT. V gave up 3 bases and J gave up 9 bases; unmatched junction bases: 16. CDR3 length: 17 amino acids. Written as DNA, the CDR3 is TGTGCCAGCAGTTATTCGTTGGGACTAGATGTGCAGGGTGAGCAGTTCTTC. Translating it yields CASSYSLGLDVQGEQFF.

The table lists this clonotype with many counts. The J gene is TRBJ2-7, the V gene TRBV6-5; D is undetermined. Germline loops: CDR1 MNHEY, CDR2 SVGAGI. V lost 2 bases and J 2 bases, leaving 13 bases between the germline ends. The CDR3 is 15 residues long. This CDR3 is CASSYGLPVPYEQYF. DNA of the CDR3: TGTGCCAGCAGTTACGGGCTCCCCGTGCCCTACGAGCAGTACTTC.

This clonotype has a handful of counts. V usage is TRBV7-9 and J usage is TRBJ1-1; D is ambiguous. CDR3 length equals 13 residues. Trimming stripped 3 bases from V and 1 base from J, with 6 bases between. CDR1 and CDR2 (germline): SEHNR, FQNEAQ (reference sequence). CDR3 region: CASSFSENTEAFF. CDR3 coding DNA: TGTGCCAGCAGCTTCTCAGAGAACACTGAAGCTTTCTTT.

This clonotype was picked up many times. CDR3 in amino acids: CASSRRFQGDEQFF. The CDR3 nucleotides are TGTGCCAGCAGTAGAAGATTCCAGGGCGATGAGCAGTTCTTC. The chain combines TRBV27 with TRBJ2-1, with D perhaps TRBD1 (5 bases). V lost 5 bases to trimming and J lost 8 bases, with 16 bases between them. The CDR3 has 14 residues. Germline CDR1 MNHEY, CDR2 SMNVEV (reference sequence).

This clonotype was seen repeatedly, ten times or more. Germline and junction disagree at one end, which may indicate a read error. J is TRBJ1-2 and V is TRBV19, with a weak D call TRBD1 (6 bases). The CDR3 covers 13 residues. Germline-derived CDR1 and CDR2 are LNHDA and SQIVND (reference sequence). The CDR3 reads CASSIGYGAGGLF. The CDR3 nucleotides read TGTGCCAGTAGTATTGGATACGGAGCTGGGGGGCTTTTC.

The chain uses TRBV5-1 and TRBJ1-5, with D perhaps TRBD1 (6 bases). CDR1 and CDR2 (germline): SGHRS, YFSETQ. This CDR3 is built from 14 residues. Trimming took off 1 base at V and 5 bases at J, with 10 bases between the two ends. CDR3 residues: CASSLRTVDQPQHF. CDR3 sequence (DNA): TGCGCCAGCAGCTTGAGGACAGTCGATCAGCCCCAGCATTTT.

This clonotype was seen many times. This chain connects TRBV19 to TRBJ2-1; D gene uncertain. Trimming took 3 bases from V and 6 from J, leaving 3 bases between them. The CDR3 covers 11 residues. Germline V gene sequence: CDR1 LNHDA, CDR2 SQIVND (reference sequence). CDR3 sequence reads: CASSIGNEQFF. In DNA, the CDR3 is TGTGCCAGTAGTATCGGCAATGAGCAGTTCTTC.

In its sample, this clonotype was seen a few times. The chain carries TRBV20-1 and TRBJ1-6; D is possibly TRBD1 (5 bases). The CDR3 runs to 13 residues. The germline V gene has CDR1 DFQATT and CDR2 SNEGSKA (reference sequence). V was clipped by 2 bases and J by 7 bases, with 9 bases between them. The DNA of the CDR3 is TGCAGTGCTAGAAGGGACCGAAATTCACCCCTCCACTTT. Its translation is CSARRDRNSPLHF.